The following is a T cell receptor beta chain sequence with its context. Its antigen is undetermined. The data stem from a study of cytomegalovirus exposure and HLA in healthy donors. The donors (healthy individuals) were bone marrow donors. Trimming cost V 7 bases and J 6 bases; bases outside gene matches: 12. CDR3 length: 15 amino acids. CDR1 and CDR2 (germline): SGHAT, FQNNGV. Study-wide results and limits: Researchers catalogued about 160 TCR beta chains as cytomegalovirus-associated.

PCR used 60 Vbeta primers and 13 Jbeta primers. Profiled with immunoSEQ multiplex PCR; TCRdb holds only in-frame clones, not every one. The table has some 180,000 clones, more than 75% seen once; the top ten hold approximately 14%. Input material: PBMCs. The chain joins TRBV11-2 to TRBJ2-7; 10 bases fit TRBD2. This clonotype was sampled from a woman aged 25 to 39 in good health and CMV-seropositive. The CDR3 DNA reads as TGTGCCAGCACCTATACCGGGACTAGCGTCTCCGAGCAGTACTTC. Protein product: CASTYTGTSVSEQYF.